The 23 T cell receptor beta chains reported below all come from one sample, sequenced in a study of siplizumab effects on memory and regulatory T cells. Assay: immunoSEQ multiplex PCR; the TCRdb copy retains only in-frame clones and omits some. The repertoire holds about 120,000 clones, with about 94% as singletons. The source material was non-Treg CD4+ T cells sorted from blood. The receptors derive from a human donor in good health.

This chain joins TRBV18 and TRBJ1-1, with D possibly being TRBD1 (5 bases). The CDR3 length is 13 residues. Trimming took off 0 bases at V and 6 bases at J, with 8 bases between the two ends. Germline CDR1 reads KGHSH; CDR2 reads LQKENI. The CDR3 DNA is TGTGCCAGCTCACCACCGGGAGGGGCTGAAGCTTTCTTT. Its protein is CASSPPGGAEAFF.

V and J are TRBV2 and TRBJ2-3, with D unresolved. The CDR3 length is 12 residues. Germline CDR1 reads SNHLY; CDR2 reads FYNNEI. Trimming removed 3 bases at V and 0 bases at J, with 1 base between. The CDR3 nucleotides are TGTGCCAGCAGTGACAGCACAGATACGCAGTATTTT. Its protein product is CASSDSTDTQYF.

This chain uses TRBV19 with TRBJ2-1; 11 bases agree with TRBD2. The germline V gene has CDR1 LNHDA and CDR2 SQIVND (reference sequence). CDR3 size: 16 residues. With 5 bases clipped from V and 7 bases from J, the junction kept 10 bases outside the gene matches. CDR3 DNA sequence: TGTGCCAGTAGTCGTCGACTAGCGGGGCCACAGAATGAGCAGTTCTTC. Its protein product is CASSRRLAGPQNEQFF.

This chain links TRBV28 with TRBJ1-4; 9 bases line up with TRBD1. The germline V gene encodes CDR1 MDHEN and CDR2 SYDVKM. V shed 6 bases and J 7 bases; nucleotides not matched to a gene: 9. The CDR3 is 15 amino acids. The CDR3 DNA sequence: TGTGCCAGCAGCAGAAAACAGGGGGCGAGTGAAAAACTGTTTTTT. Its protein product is CASSRKQGASEKLFF.

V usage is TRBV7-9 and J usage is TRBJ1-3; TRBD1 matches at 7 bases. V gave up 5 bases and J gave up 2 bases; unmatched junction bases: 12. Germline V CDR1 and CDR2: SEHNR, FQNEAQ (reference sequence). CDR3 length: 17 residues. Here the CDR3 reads CASSPILTGMTGNTIYF. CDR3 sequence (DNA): TGTGCCAGCAGCCCGATATTGACAGGGATGACTGGAAACACCATATATTTT.

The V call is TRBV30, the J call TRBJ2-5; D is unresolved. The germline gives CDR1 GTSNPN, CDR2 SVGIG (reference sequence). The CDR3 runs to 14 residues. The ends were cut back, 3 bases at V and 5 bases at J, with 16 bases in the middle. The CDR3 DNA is TGTGCCTGGAGCCAAGGGTGGCTGGGGGAGACCCAGTACTTC. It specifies CAWSQGWLGETQYF.

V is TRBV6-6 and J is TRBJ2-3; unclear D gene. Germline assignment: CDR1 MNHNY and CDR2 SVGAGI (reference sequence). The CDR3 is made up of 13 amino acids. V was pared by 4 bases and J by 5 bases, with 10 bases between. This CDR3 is CASSLDPQDTQYF. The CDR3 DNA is TGTGCCAGCAGTTTGGACCCCCAAGATACGCAGTATTTT.

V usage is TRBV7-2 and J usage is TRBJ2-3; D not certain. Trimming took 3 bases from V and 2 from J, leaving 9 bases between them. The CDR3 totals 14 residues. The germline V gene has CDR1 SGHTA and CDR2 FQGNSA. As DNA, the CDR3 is TGTGCCAGCAGCTTCGGCGGAGCCACAGATACGCAGTATTTT. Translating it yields CASSFGGATDTQYF. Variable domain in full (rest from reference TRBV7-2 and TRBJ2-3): GAGVSQSPSNKVTEKGKDVELRCDPISGHTALYWYRQSLGQGLEFLIYFQGNSAPDKSGLPSDRFSAERTGGSVSTLTIQRTQQEDSAVYLCASSFGGATDTQYFGPGTRLTVL.

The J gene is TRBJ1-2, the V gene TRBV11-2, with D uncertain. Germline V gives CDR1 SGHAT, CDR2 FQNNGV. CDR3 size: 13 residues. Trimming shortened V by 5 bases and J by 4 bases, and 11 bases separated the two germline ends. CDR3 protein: CASSRTAVYGYTF. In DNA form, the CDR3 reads TGTGCCAGCAGCCGGACCGCAGTCTATGGCTACACCTTC. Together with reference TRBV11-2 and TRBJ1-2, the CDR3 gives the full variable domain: EAGVAQSPRYKIIEKRQSVAFWCNPISGHATLYWYQQILGQGPKLLIQFQNNGVVDDSQLPKDRFSAERLKGVDSTLKIQPAKLEDSAVYLCASSRTAVYGYTFGSGTRLTVV.

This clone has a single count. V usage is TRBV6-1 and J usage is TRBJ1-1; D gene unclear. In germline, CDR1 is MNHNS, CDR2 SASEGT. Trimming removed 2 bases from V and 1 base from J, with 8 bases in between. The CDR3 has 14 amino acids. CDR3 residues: CASSELLGNTEAFF. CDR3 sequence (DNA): TGTGCCAGCAGTGAATTGCTGGGGAACACTGAAGCTTTCTTT.

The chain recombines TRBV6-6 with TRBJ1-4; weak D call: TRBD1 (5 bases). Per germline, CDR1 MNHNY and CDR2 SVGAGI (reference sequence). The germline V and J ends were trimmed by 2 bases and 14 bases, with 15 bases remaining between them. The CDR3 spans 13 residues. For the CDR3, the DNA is TGTGCCAGCAGTTACGGTAGGGACCGCCGGCTGTTTTTT. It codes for CASSYGRDRRLFF.

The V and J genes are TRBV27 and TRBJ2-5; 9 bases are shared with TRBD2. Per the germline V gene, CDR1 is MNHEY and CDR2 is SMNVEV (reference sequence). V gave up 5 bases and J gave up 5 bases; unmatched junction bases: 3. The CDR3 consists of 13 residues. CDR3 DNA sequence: TGTGCCAGCAGTGGGACTAGCAGGGAGACCCAGTACTTC. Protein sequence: CASSGTSRETQYF.

The CDR3 coding sequence is TGCGCCAGCAGCCAAGATACAGGGTTTTCGAATGAGCAGTTCTTC. Residues: CASSQDTGFSNEQFF. The chain carries TRBV4-1 and TRBJ2-1, with TRBD1 as a possible D gene (6 bases). V was cut by 0 bases and J by 7 bases, with 13 bases left in between. CDR3 length equals 15 residues. Looked up from germline, CDR1 is MGHRA and CDR2 is YSYEKL.

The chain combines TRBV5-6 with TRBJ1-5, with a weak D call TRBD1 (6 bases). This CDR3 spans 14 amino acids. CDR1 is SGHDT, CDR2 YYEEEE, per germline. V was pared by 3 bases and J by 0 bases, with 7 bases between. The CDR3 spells CASSYRVSNQPQHF. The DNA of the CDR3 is TGTGCCAGCAGCTACAGGGTTAGCAATCAGCCCCAGCATTTT.

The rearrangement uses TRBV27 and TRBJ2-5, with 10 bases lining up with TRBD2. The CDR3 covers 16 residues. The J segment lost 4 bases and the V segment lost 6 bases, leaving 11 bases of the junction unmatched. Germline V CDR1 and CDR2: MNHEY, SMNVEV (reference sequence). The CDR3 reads CASRPGLAARLETQYF. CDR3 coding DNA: TGTGCCAGCAGACCCGGACTAGCGGCCCGTTTAGAGACCCAGTACTTC.

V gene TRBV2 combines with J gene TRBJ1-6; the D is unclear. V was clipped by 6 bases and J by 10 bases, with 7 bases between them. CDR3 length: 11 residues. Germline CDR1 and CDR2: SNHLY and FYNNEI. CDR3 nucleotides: TGTGCCAGCAGAACGGAATCACCCCTCCACTTT. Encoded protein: CASRTESPLHF.

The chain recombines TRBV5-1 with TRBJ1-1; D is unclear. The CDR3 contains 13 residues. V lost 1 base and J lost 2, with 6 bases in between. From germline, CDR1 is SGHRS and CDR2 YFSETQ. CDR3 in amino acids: CASSLLDNTEAFF. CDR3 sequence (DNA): TGCGCCAGCAGCTTGTTAGACAACACTGAAGCTTTCTTT.

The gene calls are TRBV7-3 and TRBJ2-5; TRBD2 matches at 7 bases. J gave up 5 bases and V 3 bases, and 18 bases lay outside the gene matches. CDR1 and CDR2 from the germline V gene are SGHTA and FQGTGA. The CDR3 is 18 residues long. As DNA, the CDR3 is TGTGCCAGCAGCTTGGCGGGAGCTAGCGGTGCCCGGGGTGAGACCCAGTACTTC. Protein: CASSLAGASGARGETQYF.

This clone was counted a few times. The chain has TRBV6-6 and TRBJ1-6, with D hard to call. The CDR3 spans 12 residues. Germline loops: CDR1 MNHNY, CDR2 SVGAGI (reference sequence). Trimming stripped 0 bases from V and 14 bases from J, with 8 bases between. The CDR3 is CASSYSIPTLHF. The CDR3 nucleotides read TGTGCCAGCAGTTACTCGATCCCGACCCTCCACTTT.

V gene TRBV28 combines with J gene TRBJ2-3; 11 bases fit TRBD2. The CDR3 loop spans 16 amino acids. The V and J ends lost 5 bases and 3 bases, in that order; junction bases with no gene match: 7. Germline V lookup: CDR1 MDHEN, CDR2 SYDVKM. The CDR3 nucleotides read TGTGCCAGCAGTCCAACTAGCGGGGGTGGAACAGATACGCAGTATTTT. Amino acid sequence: CASSPTSGGGTDTQYF.

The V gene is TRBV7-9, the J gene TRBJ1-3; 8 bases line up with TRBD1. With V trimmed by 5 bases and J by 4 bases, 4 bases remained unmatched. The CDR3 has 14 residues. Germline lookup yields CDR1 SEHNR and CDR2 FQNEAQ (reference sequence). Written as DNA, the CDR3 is TGTGCCAGCAGCCAGGACAGGGCCGGAAACACCATATATTTT. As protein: CASSQDRAGNTIYF.

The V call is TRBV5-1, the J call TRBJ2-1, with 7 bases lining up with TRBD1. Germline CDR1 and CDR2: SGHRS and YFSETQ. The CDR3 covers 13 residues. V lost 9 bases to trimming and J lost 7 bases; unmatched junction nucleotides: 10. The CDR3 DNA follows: TGCGCCATCAAACAGGGGTCGGGGAATGAGCAGTTCTTC. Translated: CAIKQGSGNEQFF.

CDR3 nucleotide sequence: TGTGCCAGCAGCTTACAGGGCGAGGGCATTCAGTACTTC. Amino acid sequence: CASSLQGEGIQYF. V gene TRBV7-9 combines with J gene TRBJ2-4, with D perhaps assigned TRBD1 or TRBD2 (5 bases each). This CDR3 region has 13 residues. The V gene lost 2 bases and the J gene lost 9 bases, with 11 bases spanning the gap. Germline-derived CDR1 and CDR2 are SEHNR and FQNEAQ (reference sequence).